Below are 13 T cell receptor beta chains sequenced from a single sample in a study of T cells after yellow fever vaccination. TCRdb re-analysed the 5' RACE reads in MiXCR, keeping a single row per CDR3 protein. The table has some 320,000 distinct CDR3 sequences, around 10% seen once. Here the sequenced sample was CD4+ T cells sorted from PBMCs, taken 45 days after the yellow fever booster vaccination. All receptors come from a man aged 18 to 30 who received the YFV17D yellow fever vaccine.

This clonotype showed up just a few times. This chain connects TRBV6-6 to TRBJ1-1; TRBD1 aligns across 12 bases. This CDR3 contains 13 residues. Germline loops: CDR1 MNHNY, CDR2 SVGAGI (reference sequence). Germline trimming cut 6 bases from V and 10 bases from J; bases unmatched to any gene: 6. This CDR3 reads CASRGGQGARAFF. Here the CDR3 DNA reads TGTGCCAGCAGAGGGGGACAGGGGGCGCGAGCTTTCTTT.

The gene calls are TRBV27 and TRBJ1-2, with TRBD1 matching 10 bases. The CDR3 has 12 residues. After removal of 5 bases from V and 8 bases from J, the junction contained 2 bases not matched to a gene. Germline loops: CDR1 MNHEY, CDR2 SMNVEV (reference sequence). The CDR3 reads CASSDRGRGYTF. The CDR3 DNA reads TGTGCCAGCAGTGACAGGGGGCGCGGCTACACCTTC.

As DNA, the CDR3 is TGTGCCAGTAGTCCGCTCAGGGAAGAGACCCAGTACTTC. Translated, it gives CASSPLREETQYF. V usage is TRBV19 and J usage is TRBJ2-5, with D maybe TRBD1 (5 bases). CDR1 is LNHDA, CDR2 SQIVND, per germline (reference sequence). This CDR3 has 13 amino acids. V was cut by 5 bases and J by 3 bases, with 10 bases left in between.

The chain is built from TRBV5-1 and TRBJ1-1; D remains unclear. The CDR3 contains 13 residues. Germline CDR1 and CDR2: SGHRS and YFSETQ. Between the trimmed V and J ends, which lost 3 bases and 5 bases, there was a span of 11 bases. CDR3 nucleotide sequence: TGCGCCAGCAGCTCGGGGTTATTTACTGAAGCTTTCTTT. Its translation: CASSSGLFTEAFF.

The CDR3 coding sequence is TGTGCCAGTACTCCCGGGCTGGGAAACTATGGCTACACCTTC. This codes for CASTPGLGNYGYTF. V is TRBV27 and J is TRBJ1-2, with unresolved D. The CDR3 spans 14 residues. V lost 9 bases and J 2 bases, leaving 16 bases between the germline ends. CDR1 and CDR2 (germline): MNHEY, SMNVEV (reference sequence).

The J gene is TRBJ2-3, the V gene TRBV5-1; maybe TRBD1 (6 bases). V shed 4 bases and J shed 2 bases, with 11 bases lying between them. The germline V gene encodes CDR1 SGHRS and CDR2 YFSETQ. This CDR3 has 14 residues. The CDR3 nucleotides are TGCGCCAGCAGCGCGTGGGACATCACAGATACGCAGTATTTT. This translates into CASSAWDITDTQYF.

The chain joins TRBV24-1 to TRBJ2-5; D is unclear. The CDR3 sequence is 12 residues long. V was clipped by 2 bases and J by 4 bases, with 4 bases between them. In germline, CDR1 is KGHDR, CDR2 SFDVKD. The CDR3 protein is CATSDSGETQYF. The CDR3 coding sequence is TGTGCCACCAGTGATTCCGGAGAGACCCAGTACTTC.

This clonotype appeared a few times. The gene calls are TRBV10-3 and TRBJ2-7, with 11 bases matching TRBD2. The germline V gene encodes CDR1 ENHRY and CDR2 SYGVKD. J lost 2 bases, V lost 0 bases, and 6 bases had no gene match. The CDR3 is 17 residues long. For the CDR3, the DNA is TGTGCCATCAGTGAGTCACTAGTGACTAGCGGGGCCTACGAGCAGTACGTC. This sequence encodes CAISESLVTSGAYEQYV.

The rearrangement uses TRBV5-1 and TRBJ2-1, with D perhaps TRBD1 (5 bases). The germline V gene encodes CDR1 SGHRS and CDR2 YFSETQ. The ends were cut back, 5 bases at V and 10 bases at J, with 10 bases in the middle. The CDR3 loop spans 11 amino acids. The CDR3 coding sequence is TGCGCCAGCAGGAATACAGGAGAGCAGTTCTTC. Encoded protein: CASRNTGEQFF.

There are a few counts of this clonotype. The rearrangement joins TRBV10-3 to TRBJ2-7, with TRBD1 as a possible D gene (6 bases). The CDR3 totals 14 residues. Between the trimmed V and J ends, which lost 10 bases and 0 bases, there was a span of 16 bases. The V gene's germline CDR1 is ENHRY and CDR2 SYGVKD. CDR3 loop: CATINQGLSYEQYF. The CDR3, as DNA: TGTGCCACCATCAACCAGGGGCTCTCCTACGAGCAGTACTTC.

The chain combines TRBV10-3 with TRBJ1-1; 10 bases match TRBD1. With V trimmed by 6 bases and J by 5 bases, 9 bases remained unmatched. The CDR3 totals 15 residues. CDR1 is ENHRY, CDR2 SYGVKD, per germline. CDR3 sequence reads: CAIRRQGAGDTEAFF. DNA for the CDR3: TGTGCCATCAGGAGACAGGGGGCGGGAGATACTGAAGCTTTCTTT.

The V call is TRBV6-2 or TRBV6-3, the J call TRBJ2-3; D is ambiguous. CDR1 and CDR2 (germline): MNHEY, SVGEGT. V was cut by 7 bases and J by 4 bases, with 15 bases left in between. The CDR3 spans 14 residues. In DNA form, the CDR3 reads TGTGCCAGCATAAGGGCTTTGAGTGCAGATACGCAGTATTTT. It encodes CASIRALSADTQYF.

This clonotype has only a few counts. V and J are TRBV4-1 and TRBJ2-3, with 12 bases fitting TRBD2. The CDR3 covers 17 residues. In germline, CDR1 is MGHRA, CDR2 YSYEKL. V lost 4 bases, J lost 5 bases, and 10 bases stayed unmatched. DNA of the CDR3: TGCGCCAGCAGCCGCTCGGCTAGCGGGGGGGCCCAAGATACGCAGTATTTT. Translated: CASSRSASGGAQDTQYF.